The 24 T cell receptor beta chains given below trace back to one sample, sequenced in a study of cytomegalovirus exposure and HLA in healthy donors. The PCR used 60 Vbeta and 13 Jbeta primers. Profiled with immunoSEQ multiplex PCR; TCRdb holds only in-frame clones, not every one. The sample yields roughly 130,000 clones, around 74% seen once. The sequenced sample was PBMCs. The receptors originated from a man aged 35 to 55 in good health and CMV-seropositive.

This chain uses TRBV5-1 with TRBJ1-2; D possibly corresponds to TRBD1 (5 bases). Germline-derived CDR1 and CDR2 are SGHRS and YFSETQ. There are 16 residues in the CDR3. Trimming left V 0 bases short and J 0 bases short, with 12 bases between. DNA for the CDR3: TGCGCCAGCAGCTTGGCCGTAAGGGGCTCTAACTATGGCTACACCTTC. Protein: CASSLAVRGSNYGYTF.

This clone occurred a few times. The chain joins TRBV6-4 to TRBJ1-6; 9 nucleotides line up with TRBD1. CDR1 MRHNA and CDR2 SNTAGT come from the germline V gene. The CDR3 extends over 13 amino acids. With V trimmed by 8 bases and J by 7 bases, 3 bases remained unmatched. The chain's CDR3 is CASGDRANSPLHF. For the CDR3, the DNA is TGTGCCAGCGGGGACAGGGCCAATTCACCCCTCCACTTT.

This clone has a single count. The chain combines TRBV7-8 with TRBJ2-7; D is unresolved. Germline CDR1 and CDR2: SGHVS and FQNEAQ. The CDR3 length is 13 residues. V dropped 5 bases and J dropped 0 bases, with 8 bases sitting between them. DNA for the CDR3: TGTGCCAGCAGCCTGCGTGCCTCCTACGAGCAGTACTTC. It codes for CASSLRASYEQYF.

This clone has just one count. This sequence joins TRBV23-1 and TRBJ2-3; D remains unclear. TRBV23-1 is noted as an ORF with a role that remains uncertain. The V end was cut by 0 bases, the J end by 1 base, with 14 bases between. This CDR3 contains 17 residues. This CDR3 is CASSQSRDNLRTDTQYF. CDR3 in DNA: TGCGCCAGCAGTCAATCGAGAGACAACCTACGCACAGATACGCAGTATTTT.

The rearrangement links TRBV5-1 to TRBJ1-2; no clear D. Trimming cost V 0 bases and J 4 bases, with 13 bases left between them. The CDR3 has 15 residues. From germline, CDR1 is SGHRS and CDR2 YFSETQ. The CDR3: CASSLVRTTFYGYTF. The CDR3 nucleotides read TGCGCCAGCAGCTTGGTTCGGACTACTTTCTATGGCTACACCTTC.

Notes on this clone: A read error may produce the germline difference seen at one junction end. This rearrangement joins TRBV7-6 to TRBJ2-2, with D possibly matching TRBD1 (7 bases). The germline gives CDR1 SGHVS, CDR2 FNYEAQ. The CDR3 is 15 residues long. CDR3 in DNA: TGTGCCAGCAGCTTCTCGGACAGGAACACCGGGGGGCTGTTTTTT. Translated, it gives CASSFSDRNTGGLFF.

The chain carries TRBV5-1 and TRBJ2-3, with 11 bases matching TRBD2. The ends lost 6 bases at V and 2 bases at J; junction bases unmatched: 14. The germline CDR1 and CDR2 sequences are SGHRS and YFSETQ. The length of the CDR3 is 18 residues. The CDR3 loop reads CASTPVGLAGGPTDTQYF. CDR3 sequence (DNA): TGCGCCAGCACCCCGGTGGGGCTAGCGGGAGGCCCCACAGATACGCAGTATTTT.

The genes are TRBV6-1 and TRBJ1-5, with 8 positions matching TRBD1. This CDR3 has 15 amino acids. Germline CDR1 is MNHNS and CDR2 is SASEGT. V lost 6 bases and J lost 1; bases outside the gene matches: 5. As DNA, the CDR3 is TGTGCCAGCAGGAAGGACAGGGTAAGCAATCAGCCCCAGCATTTT. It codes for CASRKDRVSNQPQHF.

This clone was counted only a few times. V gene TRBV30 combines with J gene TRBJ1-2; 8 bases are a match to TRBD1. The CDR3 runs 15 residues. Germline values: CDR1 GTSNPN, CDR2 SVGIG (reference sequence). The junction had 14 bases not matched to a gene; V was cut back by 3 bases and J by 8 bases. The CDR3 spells CAWRDTGTGRGGYTF. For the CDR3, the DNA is TGTGCCTGGAGGGATACCGGGACAGGCCGGGGAGGCTACACCTTC.

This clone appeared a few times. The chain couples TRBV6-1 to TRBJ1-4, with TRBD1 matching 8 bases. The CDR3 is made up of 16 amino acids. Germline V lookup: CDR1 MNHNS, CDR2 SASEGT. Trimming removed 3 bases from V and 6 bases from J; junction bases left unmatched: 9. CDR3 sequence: CASSEGTGFVDEKLFF. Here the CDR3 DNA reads TGTGCCAGCAGTGAGGGGACAGGATTTGTGGATGAAAAACTGTTTTTT.

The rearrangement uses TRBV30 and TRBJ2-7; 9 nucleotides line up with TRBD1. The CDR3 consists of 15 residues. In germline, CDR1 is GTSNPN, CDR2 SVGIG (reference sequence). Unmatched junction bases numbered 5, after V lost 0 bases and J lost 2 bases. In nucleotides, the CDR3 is TGTGCCTGGAGTGTTTGGGACAGGGTAACCTACGAGCAGTACTTC. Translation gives CAWSVWDRVTYEQYF.

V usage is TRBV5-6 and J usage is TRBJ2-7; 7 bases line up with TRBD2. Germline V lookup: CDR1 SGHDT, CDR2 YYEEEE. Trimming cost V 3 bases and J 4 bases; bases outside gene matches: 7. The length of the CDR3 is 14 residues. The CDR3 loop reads CASSSTGTKYEQYF. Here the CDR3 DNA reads TGTGCCAGCAGCTCCACCGGGACTAAATACGAGCAGTACTTC.

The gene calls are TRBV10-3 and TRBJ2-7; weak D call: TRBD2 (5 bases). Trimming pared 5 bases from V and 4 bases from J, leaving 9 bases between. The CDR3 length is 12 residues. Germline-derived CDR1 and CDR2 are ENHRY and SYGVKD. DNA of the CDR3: TGTGCCATCAGTAGTGAGGGTTACGAGCAGTACTTC. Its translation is CAISSEGYEQYF.

The CDR3 loop reads CASSQRSPLIAGGYEQYF. The CDR3 DNA follows: TGCGCCAGCAGCCAACGGTCCCCCTTAATAGCGGGGGGTTACGAGCAGTACTTC. The chain couples TRBV4-1 to TRBJ2-7, with 10 bases fitting TRBD2. V dropped 2 bases and J dropped 4; count of bases not matched to a gene: 14. The CDR3 has 18 amino acids. Germline values: CDR1 MGHRA, CDR2 YSYEKL.

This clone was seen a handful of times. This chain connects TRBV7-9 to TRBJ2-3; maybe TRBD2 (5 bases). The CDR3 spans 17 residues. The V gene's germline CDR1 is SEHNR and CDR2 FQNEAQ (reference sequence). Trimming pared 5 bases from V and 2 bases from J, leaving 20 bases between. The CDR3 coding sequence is TGTGCCAGCAGCGGCAGGTCTAGGGAGCCTGACACAGATACGCAGTATTTT. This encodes CASSGRSREPDTDTQYF.

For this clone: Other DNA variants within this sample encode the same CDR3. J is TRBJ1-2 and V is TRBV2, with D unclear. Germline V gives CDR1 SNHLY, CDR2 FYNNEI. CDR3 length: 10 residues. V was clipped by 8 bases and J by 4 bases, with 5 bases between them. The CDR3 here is CASGSYGYTF. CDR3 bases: TGTGCCAGCGGTAGCTATGGCTACACCTTC.

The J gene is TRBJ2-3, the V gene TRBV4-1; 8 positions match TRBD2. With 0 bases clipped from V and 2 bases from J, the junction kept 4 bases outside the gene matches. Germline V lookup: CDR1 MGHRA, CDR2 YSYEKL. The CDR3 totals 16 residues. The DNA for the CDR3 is TGCGCCAGCAGCCAAGAGCCCGGGGGGGCCACAGATACGCAGTATTTT. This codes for CASSQEPGGATDTQYF.

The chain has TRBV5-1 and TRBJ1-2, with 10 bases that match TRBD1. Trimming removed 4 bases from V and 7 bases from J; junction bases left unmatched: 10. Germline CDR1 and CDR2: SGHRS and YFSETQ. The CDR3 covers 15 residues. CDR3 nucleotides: TGCGCCAGCAGCAACCGGACAGGGGGGCCACGTGGCTACACCTTC. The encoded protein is CASSNRTGGPRGYTF.

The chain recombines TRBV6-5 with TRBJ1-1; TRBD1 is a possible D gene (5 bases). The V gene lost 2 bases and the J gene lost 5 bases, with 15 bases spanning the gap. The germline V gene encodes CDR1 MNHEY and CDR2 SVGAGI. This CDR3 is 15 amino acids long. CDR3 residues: CASSYGTLRGTEAFF. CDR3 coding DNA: TGTGCCAGCAGTTACGGGACCCTCCGGGGGACTGAAGCTTTCTTT.

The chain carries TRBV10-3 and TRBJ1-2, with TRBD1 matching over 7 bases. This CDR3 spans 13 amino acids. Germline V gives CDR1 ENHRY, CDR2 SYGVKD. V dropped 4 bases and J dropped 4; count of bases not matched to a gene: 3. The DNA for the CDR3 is TGTGCCATCAGTGGCGACAGGGCCTATGGCTACACCTTC. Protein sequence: CAISGDRAYGYTF.

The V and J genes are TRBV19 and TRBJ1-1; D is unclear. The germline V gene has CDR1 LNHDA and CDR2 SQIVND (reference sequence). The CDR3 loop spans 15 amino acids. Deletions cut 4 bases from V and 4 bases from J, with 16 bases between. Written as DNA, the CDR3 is TGTGCCAGTAGTAACCGCGCGGGTGTCGGCACTGAAGCTTTCTTT. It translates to CASSNRAGVGTEAFF.

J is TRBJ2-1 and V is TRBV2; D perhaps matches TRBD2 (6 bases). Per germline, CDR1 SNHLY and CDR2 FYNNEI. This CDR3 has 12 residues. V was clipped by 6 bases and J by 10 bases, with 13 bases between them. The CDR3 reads CASSRDFLEQFF. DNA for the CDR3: TGTGCCAGCAGCCGGGACTTCTTAGAGCAGTTCTTC.

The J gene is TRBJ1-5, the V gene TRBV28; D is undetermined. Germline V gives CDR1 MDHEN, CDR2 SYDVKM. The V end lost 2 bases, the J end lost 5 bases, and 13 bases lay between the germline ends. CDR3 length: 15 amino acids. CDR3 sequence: CASSLGGSNHQPQHF. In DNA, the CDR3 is TGTGCCAGCAGTTTAGGCGGTTCAAATCATCAGCCCCAGCATTTT.

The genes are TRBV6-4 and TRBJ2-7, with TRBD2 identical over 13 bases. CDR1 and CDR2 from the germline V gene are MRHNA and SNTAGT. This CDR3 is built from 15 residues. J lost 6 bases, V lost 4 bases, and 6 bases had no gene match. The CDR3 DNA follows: TGTGCCAGCAGTGCACTAGCGGGAGGGTTAGCCGAGCAGTACTTC. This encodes CASSALAGGLAEQYF.